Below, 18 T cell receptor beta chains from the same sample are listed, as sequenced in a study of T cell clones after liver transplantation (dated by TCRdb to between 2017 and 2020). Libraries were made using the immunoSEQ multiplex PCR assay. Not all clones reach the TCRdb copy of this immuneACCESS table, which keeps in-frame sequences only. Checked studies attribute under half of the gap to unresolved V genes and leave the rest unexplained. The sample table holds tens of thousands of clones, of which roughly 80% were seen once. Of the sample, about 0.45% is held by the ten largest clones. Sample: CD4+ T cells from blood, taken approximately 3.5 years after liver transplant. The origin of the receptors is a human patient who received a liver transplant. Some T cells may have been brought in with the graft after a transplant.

CDR3 DNA: TGCGCCAGCAGCTCGACAGTGAGCTCCTACAATGAGCAGTTCTTC. Translating it yields CASSSTVSSYNEQFF. The gene calls are TRBV5-1 and TRBJ2-1, with D possibly matching TRBD1 (5 bases). V was shortened by 3 bases and J by 0 bases, with 10 bases between the two germline ends. Per germline, CDR1 SGHRS and CDR2 YFSETQ. This CDR3 comprises 15 residues.

In DNA form, the CDR3 reads TGCAGCGTCATGGGACGGACGAACACTGAAGCTTTCTTT. It codes for CSVMGRTNTEAFF. The chain joins TRBV29-1 to TRBJ1-1; a weak D match, TRBD1 (5 bases). The germline CDR1 and CDR2 sequences are SQVTM and ANQGSEA. Trimming removed 6 bases at V and 1 base at J, with 12 bases between. This CDR3 contains 13 residues.

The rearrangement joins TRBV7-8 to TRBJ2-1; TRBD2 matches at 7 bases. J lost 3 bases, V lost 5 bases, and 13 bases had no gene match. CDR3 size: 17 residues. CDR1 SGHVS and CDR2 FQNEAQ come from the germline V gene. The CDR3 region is CASSLGGGSVVYNEQFF. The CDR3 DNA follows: TGTGCCAGCAGCCTAGGAGGCGGGAGTGTTGTCTACAATGAGCAGTTCTTC.

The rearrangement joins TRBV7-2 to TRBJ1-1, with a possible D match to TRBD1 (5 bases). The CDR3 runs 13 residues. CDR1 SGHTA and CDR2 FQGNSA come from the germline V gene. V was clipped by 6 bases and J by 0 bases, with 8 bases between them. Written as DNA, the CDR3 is TGTGCCAGCAGGAGGACACTGAACACTGAAGCTTTCTTT. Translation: CASRRTLNTEAFF.

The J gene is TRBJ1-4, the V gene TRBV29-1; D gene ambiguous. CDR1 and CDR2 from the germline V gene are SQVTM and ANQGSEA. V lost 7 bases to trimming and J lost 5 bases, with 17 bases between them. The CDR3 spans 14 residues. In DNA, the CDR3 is TGCAGCGCCATAAAACTGAGATCCAATGAAAAACTGTTTTTT. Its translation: CSAIKLRSNEKLFF.

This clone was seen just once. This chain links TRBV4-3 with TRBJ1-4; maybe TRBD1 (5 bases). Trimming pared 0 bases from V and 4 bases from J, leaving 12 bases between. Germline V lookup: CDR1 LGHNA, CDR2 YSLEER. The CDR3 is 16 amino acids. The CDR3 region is CASSQDVRQFNEKLFF. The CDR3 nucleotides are TGCGCCAGCAGCCAAGATGTGAGACAGTTTAATGAAAAACTGTTTTTT.

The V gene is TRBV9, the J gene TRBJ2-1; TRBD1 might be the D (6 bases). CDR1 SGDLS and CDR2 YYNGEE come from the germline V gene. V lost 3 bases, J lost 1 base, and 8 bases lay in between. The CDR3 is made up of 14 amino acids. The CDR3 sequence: CASSARGSYNEQFF. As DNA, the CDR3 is TGTGCCAGCAGCGCCAGGGGTTCCTACAATGAGCAGTTCTTC. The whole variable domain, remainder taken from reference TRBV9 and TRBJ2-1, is DSGVTQTPKHLITATGQRVTLRCSPRSGDLSVYWYQQSLDQGLQFLIQYYNGEERAKGNILERFSAQQFPDLHSELNLSSLELGDSALYFCASSARGSYNEQFFGPGTRLTVL.

Here the CDR3 reads CASSLRGAYQETQYF. The CDR3, as DNA: TGTGCCAGCAGCTTGCGGGGGGCGTACCAAGAGACCCAGTACTTC. This chain links TRBV5-8 with TRBJ2-5; D might be TRBD2 (7 bases). V shed 1 base and J shed 0 bases, with 10 bases lying between them. This CDR3 is 15 amino acids long. The germline CDR1 and CDR2 sequences are SGHTS and YDEGEE.

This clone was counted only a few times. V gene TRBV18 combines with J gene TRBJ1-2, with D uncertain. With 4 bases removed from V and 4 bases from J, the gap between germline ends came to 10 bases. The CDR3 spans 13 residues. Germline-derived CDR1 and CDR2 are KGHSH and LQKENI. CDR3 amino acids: CASSLGPVYGYTF. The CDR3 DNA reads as TGTGCCAGCTCACTTGGACCAGTCTATGGCTACACCTTC.

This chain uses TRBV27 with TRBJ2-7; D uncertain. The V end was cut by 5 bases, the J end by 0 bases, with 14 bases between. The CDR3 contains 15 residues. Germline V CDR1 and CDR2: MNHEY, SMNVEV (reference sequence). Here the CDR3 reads CASSKKDIPSYEQYF. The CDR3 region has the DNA TGTGCCAGCAGTAAGAAAGACATTCCCTCCTACGAGCAGTACTTC.

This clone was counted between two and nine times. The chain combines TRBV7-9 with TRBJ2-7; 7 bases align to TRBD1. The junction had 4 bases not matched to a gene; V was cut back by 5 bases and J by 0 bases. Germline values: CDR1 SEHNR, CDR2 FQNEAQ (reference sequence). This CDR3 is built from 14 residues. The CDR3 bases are TGTGCCAGCAGCATTAGGGACAGCTCCTACGAGCAGTACTTC. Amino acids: CASSIRDSSYEQYF.

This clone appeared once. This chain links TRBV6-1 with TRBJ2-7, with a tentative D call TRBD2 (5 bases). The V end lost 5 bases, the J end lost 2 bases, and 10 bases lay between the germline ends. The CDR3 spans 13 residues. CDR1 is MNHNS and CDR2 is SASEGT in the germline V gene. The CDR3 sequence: CASSNGITYEQYF. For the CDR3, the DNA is TGTGCCAGCAGTAACGGGATAACCTACGAGCAGTACTTC.

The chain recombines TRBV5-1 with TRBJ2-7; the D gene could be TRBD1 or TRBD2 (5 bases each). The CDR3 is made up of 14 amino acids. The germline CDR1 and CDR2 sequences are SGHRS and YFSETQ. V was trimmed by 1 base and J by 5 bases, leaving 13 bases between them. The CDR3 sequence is CASSLHLKGHEQYF. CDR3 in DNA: TGCGCCAGCAGCTTGCACCTGAAGGGACACGAGCAGTACTTC.

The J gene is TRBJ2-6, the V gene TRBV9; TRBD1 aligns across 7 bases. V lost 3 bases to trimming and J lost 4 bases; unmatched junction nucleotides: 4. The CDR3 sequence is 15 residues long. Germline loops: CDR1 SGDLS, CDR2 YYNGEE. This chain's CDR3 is CASSGRGQGANVLTF. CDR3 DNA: TGTGCCAGCAGCGGTAGGGGGCAAGGGGCCAACGTCCTGACTTTC. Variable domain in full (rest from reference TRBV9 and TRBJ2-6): DSGVTQTPKHLITATGQRVTLRCSPRSGDLSVYWYQQSLDQGLQFLIQYYNGEERAKGNILERFSAQQFPDLHSELNLSSLELGDSALYFCASSGRGQGANVLTFGAGSRLTVL.

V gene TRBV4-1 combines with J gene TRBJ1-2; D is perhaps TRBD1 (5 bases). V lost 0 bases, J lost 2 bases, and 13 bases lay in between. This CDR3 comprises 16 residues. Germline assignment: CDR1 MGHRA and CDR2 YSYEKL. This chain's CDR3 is CASSQDKQGWNYGYTF. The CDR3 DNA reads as TGCGCCAGCAGCCAAGATAAGCAGGGATGGAACTATGGCTACACCTTC.

The CDR3 DNA is TGCGCCAGCAGCCCGCCCGGCACAGGGAACACTGAAGCTTTCTTT. Residues: CASSPPGTGNTEAFF. The chain links TRBV5-1 to TRBJ1-1, with a possible D match to TRBD1 (5 bases). Germline V gene data show CDR1 as SGHRS and CDR2 as YFSETQ. The CDR3 totals 15 residues. Trimming shortened V by 4 bases and J by 1 base, and 14 bases separated the two germline ends.

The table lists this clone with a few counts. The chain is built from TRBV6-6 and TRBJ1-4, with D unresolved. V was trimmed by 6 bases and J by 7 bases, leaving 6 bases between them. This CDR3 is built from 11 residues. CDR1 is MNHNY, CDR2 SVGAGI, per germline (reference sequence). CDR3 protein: CASRGGEKLFF. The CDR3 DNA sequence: TGTGCCAGCAGGGGAGGTGAAAAACTGTTTTTT.

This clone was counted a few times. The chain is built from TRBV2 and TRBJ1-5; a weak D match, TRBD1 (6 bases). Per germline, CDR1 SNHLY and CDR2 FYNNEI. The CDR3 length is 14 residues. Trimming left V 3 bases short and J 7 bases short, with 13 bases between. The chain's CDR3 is CASSERGVGQPQHF. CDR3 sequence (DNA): TGTGCCAGCAGTGAGAGGGGGGTCGGACAGCCCCAGCATTTT.